The rows below give T cell receptor beta chains drawn from one sample of a study of shared clonotypes between healthy human individuals. Sequencing used immunoSEQ multiplex PCR; TCRdb keeps in-frame clones, though not all of them. The sample lists 2 million to 2.5 million clones, approximately 95% occurring once. The sequenced sample consisted of naive CD4+ T cells sorted from blood. These TCRs come from a young man in good health. CDR3s include the opening cysteine and the closing phenylalanine or tryptophan. Fields, in order: CDR3 protein, CDR3 DNA, D gene, clone size, J gene, V gene. A D gene is named only where the DNA matches it firmly. Some rows have no size entry. The others give once, few or many, or a class for an expanded clone.

CASSLLGERTILAKNIQYF,TGTGCCAGCAGCTTATTGGGAGAGAGGACGATCCTAGCCAAAAACATTCAGTACTTC,NA,few,TRBJ2-4,TRBV7-2
CASSLYQLSRNQPQHF,TGTGCCAGCAGCTTGTATCAGTTGTCGCGCAATCAGCCCCAGCATTTT,NA,NA,TRBJ1-5,TRBV5-5
CASSLNAYEQYF,TGTGCCAGCAGCTTAAATGCCTACGAGCAGTACTTC,NA,NA,TRBJ2-7,TRBV7-2
CASSSGGPDTQYF,TGCGCCAGCAGCTCAGGGGGTCCAGATACGCAGTATTTT,TRBD1,once,TRBJ2-3,TRBV5-1
CASSFTGGAEFF,TGTGCCAGCAGCTTTACAGGGGGCGCTGAGTTCTTC,TRBD1,NA,TRBJ2-1,TRBV5-4
CATSAGSSTDTQYF,TGTGCCACTTCAGCGGGATCGAGCACAGATACGCAGTATTTT,TRBD2,NA,TRBJ2-3,TRBV2
CASSVDGYGYTF,TGTGCCAGCAGCGTAGACGGCTATGGCTACACCTTC,NA,many,TRBJ1-2,TRBV9
CASSASEGYTF,TGTGCCAGCAGTGCATCAGAGGGCTACACCTTC,NA,NA,TRBJ1-2,TRBV6-6
CASSLLPGQGNTEAFF,TGTGCCAGCAGTTTATTACCGGGACAGGGAAACACTGAAGCTTTCTTT,TRBD1,NA,TRBJ1-1,TRBV28
CASSYSGNQYF,TGTGCCAGCAGTTACTCTGGGAATCAGTACTTC,NA,NA,TRBJ2-7,TRBV6-5
CASSRGGSPETQYF,TGTGCCAGCAGCCGCGGGGGGTCCCCAGAGACCCAGTACTTC,TRBD2,NA,TRBJ2-5,TRBV14
CASRLAGLAVNYEQYF,TGCGCCAGCAGACTCGCTGGACTAGCGGTTAACTACGAGCAGTACTTC,TRBD2,NA,TRBJ2-7,TRBV10-2
CASSPDGTGQGYTF,TGCGCCAGCAGCCCAGACGGGACAGGGCAAGGCTACACCTTC,TRBD1,once,TRBJ1-2,TRBV5-1
CATRGRVQSNEKLFF,TGTGCCACACGGGGGAGGGTACAGTCTAATGAAAAACTGTTTTTT,NA,once,TRBJ1-4,TRBV6-4
CASSYTTDRPEAFF,TGTGCCAGCAGTTACACAACGGACAGGCCTGAAGCTTTCTTT,TRBD1,once,TRBJ1-1,TRBV6-5
CASKASGTYEQYF,TGTGCCAGCAAGGCTAGCGGGACCTACGAGCAGTACTTC,TRBD2,NA,TRBJ2-7,TRBV2
CASSFLDYGYTF,TGTGCCAGCAGCTTTTTGGACTATGGCTACACCTTC,NA,few,TRBJ1-2,TRBV13
CASSFRPGVNNSPLHF,TGTGCCAGCAGCTTCCGTCCGGGAGTCAATAATTCACCCCTCCACTTT,NA,NA,TRBJ1-6,TRBV5-5
CASSIRDTPVHGYTF,TGTGCCAGCTCGATAAGGGACACCCCTGTCCATGGCTACACCTTC,NA,NA,TRBJ1-2,TRBV6-5
CASSYRQDLSYEQYF,TGCGCCAGCAGCTACCGACAGGACCTCTCCTACGAGCAGTACTTC,NA,NA,TRBJ2-7,TRBV10-1
CASSLGQGGQPQHF,TGTGCCAGCAGCTTAGGACAGGGAGGCCAGCCCCAGCATTTT,TRBD1,few,TRBJ1-5,TRBV7-2
CASWDRGRGYTF,TGTGCCAGCTGGGACAGGGGGCGCGGCTACACCTTC,TRBD1,NA,TRBJ1-2,TRBV27
CASSTPPGADNSPLHF,TGTGCCAGCAGTACACCCCCGGGGGCAGATAATTCACCCCTCCACTTT,NA,NA,TRBJ1-6,TRBV28
CASSEPQMGSPLHF,TGCGCCAGCAGTGAACCCCAGATGGGGTCACCCCTCCACTTT,NA,NA,TRBJ1-6,TRBV10-2
CASSLVTVRETQYF,TGTGCCAGCAGCTTAGTTACGGTTAGGGAGACCCAGTACTTC,NA,once,TRBJ2-5,TRBV7-8
CASGRTGGGYEQYF,TGTGCCAGCGGCCGGACAGGGGGTGGCTACGAGCAGTACTTC,TRBD1,NA,TRBJ2-7,TRBV7-9
CASSYDGASAKNIQYF,TGTGCCAGCAGTTACGACGGGGCATCAGCCAAAAACATTCAGTACTTC,NA,NA,TRBJ2-4,TRBV6-5
CAMVQYQETQYF,TGTGCCATGGTTCAGTACCAAGAGACCCAGTACTTC,NA,NA,TRBJ2-5,TRBV6-4